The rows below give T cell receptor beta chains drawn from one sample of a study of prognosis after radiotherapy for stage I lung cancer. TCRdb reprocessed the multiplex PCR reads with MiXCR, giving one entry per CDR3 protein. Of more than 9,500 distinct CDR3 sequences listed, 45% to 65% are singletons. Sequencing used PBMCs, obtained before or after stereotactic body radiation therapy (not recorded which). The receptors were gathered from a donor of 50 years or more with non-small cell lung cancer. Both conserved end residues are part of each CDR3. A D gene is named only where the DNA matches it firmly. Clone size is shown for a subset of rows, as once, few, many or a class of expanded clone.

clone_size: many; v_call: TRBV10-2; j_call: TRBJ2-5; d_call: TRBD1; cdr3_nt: TGCGCCAGCAGTGAGCCGGGGACAGTACAAGAGACCCAGTACTTC; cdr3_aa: CASSEPGTVQETQYF
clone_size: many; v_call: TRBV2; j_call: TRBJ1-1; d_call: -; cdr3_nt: TGTGCCAGCAGTTTTACCGGAGGGTACACTGAAGCTTTCTTT; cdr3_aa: CASSFTGGYTEAFF
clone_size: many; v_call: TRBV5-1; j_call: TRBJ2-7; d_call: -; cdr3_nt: TGCGCCAGCAGCCCCGGACAGACTTACGAGCAGTACTTC; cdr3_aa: CASSPGQTYEQYF
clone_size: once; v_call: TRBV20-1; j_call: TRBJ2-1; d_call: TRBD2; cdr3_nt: TGCAGTGCTAGTCAGGGACTAGGGCCTCGGGTTGAGCAGTTCTTC; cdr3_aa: CSASQGLGPRVEQFF
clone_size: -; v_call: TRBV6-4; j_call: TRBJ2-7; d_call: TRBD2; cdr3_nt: TGTGCATCAGGCCGGACTAGCGGGAGGGCCTACGAGCAGTACTTC; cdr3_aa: CASGRTSGRAYEQYF
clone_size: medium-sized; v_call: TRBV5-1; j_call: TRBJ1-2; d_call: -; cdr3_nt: TGCGCCAGCAGAGGTGCTAACTATGGCTACACCTTC; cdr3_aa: CASRGANYGYTF
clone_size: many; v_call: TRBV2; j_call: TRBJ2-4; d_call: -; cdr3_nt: TGTGCCAGCAGTGAGGGGGGCAGGGTGTCAAACATTCAGTACTTC; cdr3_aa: CASSEGGRVSNIQYF
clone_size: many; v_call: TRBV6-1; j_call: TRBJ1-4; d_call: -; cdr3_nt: TGTGCCAGCGCCCCGGGGTCAACTAATGAAAAACTGTTTTTT; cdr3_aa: CASAPGSTNEKLFF
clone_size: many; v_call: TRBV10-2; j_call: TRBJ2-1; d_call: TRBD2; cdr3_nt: TGCGCCAGCAGTGAGTTTTTAGCGGGAGCGGTTGAGCAGTTCTTC; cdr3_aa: CASSEFLAGAVEQFF
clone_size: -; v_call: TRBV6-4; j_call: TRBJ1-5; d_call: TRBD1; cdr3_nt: TGTGCCAGCAGTGACTCGAATAAAAGGGGGCGCAGTGATCAGCCCCAGCATTTT; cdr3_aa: CASSDSNKRGRSDQPQHF
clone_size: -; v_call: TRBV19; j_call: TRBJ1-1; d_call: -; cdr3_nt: TGTGCCAGTAGTATTCAGGTGGCCACTGAAGCTTTCTTT; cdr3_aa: CASSIQVATEAFF
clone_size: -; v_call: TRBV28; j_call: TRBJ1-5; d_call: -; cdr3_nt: TGTGCCAGCAGTTTGGAAGTACATGCTCGCAATCAGCCCCAGCATTTT; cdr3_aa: CASSLEVHARNQPQHF
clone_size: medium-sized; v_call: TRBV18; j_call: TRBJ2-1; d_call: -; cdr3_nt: TGTGCCAGCTCACCAAGGCCGGGAGATGAGCAGTTCTTC; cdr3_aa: CASSPRPGDEQFF
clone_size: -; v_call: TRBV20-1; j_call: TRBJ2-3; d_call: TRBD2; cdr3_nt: TGCAGTTCTCCCAGACCGGGACTAGCGGTCCGAGGTACGCAGTATTTT; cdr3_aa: CSSPRPGLAVRGTQYF
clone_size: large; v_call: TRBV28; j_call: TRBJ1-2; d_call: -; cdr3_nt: TGTGCCAGCAGCGTATTATCCGGACTCGCGTATGGCTACACCTTC; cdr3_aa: CASSVLSGLAYGYTF
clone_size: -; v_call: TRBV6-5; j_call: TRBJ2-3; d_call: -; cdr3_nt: TGTGCCAGCAGTTACTCTGCCCATCACACAGATACGCAGTATTTT; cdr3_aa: CASSYSAHHTDTQYF
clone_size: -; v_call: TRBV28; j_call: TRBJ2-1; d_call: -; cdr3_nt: TGTGCCAGCATGCTAGACAGCTACAATGAGCAGTTCTTC; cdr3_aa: CASMLDSYNEQFF
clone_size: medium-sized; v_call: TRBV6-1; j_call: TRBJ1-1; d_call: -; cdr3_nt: TGTGCCAGCACCTCACCTGGGACTGAAGCTTTCTTT; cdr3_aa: CASTSPGTEAFF
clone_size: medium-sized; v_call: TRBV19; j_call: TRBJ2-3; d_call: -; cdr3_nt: TGTGCCAGTAGTATAAGCCCTAGCCCCACAGATACGCAGTATTTT; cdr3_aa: CASSISPSPTDTQYF
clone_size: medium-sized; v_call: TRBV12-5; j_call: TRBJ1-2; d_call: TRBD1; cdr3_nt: TGTGCTAGTGGTTTGGTACCTGTTGGCCGGGTACAAGGGGGCAGGGGCTATGGCTACACCTTC; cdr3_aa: CASGLVPVGRVQGGRGYGYTF
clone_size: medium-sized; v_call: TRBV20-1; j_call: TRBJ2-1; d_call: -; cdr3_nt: TGCAGTGCTAGAGATTTCAGACTGAGCTCCTACAATGAGCAGTTCTTC; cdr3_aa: CSARDFRLSSYNEQFF
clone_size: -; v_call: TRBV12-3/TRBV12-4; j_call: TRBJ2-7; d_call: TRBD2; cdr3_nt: TGTGCCAGCAGTTTTTATTCCAGCGGGAGCCACGAGCAGTACTTC; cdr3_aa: CASSFYSSGSHEQYF
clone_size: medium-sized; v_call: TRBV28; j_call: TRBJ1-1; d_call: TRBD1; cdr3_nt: TGTGCCAGCAGTGACTCCGGGACAGTGAACACTGAAGCTTTCTTT; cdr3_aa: CASSDSGTVNTEAFF
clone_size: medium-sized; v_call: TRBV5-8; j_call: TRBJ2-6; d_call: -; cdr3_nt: TGTGCCAGCAGCTTGGCGGCTGTGAGACTCTCTGGGGCCAACGTCCTGACTTTC; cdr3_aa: CASSLAAVRLSGANVLTF
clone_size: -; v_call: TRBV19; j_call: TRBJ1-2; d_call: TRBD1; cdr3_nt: TGTGCCAGTAGGAGGCAGGGGGCATTATATGGCTACACCTTC; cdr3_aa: CASRRQGALYGYTF
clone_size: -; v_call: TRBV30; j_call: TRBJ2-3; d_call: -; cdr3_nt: TGTGCCTGGAGTGTACCAGGGCAGGGTCTAACAGATACGCAGTATTTT; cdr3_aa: CAWSVPGQGLTDTQYF
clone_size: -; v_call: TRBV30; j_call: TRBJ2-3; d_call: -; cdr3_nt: TGTGCCTGGAGTGTAGTCGGGGGAAATACGCAGTATTTT; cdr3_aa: CAWSVVGGNTQYF
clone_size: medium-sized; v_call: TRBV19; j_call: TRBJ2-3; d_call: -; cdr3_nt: TGTGCCAGTAGTATCAGTCATGATACGCAGTATTTT; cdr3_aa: CASSISHDTQYF
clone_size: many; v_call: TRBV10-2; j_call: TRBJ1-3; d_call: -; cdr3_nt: TGCGCCAGCAGTTGGGCTGCCACGGACGGTGACTCTGGAAACACCATATATTTT; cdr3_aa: CASSWAATDGDSGNTIYF